The text below deals with one T cell receptor beta chain. The CDR3 is 18 amino acids. Trimming removed 4 bases from V and 6 bases from J, with 26 bases in between. From germline, CDR1 is SGHRS and CDR2 YFSETQ. The sample originates from a study of blood T cell repertoires in COVID-19. Enrollees, roughly 18 to 90 years old, lived in about two dozen US areas. Authors' analysis steps: Nucleated cell number was recorded as an estimate derived from reference gene primer amplification. TCRdb keeps only in-frame clones here, not all; method: immunoSEQ multiplex PCR. V and J calls and clone size are those listed in that table; D and trimming were worked out from the DNA. Among 150,000 or so clones listed, about 85% were seen once.

Material: PBMCs or T cells enriched from blood (not recorded which). This rearrangement joins TRBV5-1 to TRBJ2-1; weak D call: TRBD2 (6 bases). The TCR was taken from a woman aged 40 to 50 who had been exposed to COVID-19. CDR3 bases: TGCGCCAGCAGCAGGGACCCCGGGACTCTCAGATCAAGCAATGAGCAGTTCTTC. Protein sequence: CASSRDPGTLRSSNEQFF.